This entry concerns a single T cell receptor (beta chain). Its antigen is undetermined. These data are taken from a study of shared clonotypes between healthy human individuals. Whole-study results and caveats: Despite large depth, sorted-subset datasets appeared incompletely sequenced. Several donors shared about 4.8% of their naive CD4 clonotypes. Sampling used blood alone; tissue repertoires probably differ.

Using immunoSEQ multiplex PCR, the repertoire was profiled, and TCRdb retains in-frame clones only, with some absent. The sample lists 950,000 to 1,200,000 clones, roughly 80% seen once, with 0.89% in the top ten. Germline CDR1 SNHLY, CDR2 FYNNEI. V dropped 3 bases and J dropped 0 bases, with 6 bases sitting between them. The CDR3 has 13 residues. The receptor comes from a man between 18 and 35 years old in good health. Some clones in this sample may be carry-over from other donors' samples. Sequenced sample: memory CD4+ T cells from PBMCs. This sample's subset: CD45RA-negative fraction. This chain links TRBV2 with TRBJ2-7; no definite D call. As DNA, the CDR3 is TGTGCCAGCAGTGACGTTCGCTCCTACGAGCAGTACTTC. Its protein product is CASSDVRSYEQYF.